The rows below give T cell receptor beta chains drawn from one sample of a study of blood T cell repertoires in COVID-19. Sequencing used immunoSEQ multiplex PCR; TCRdb keeps in-frame clones, though not all of them. The repertoire holds a few hundred thousand clones, with approximately 86% as singletons. Material: PBMCs or T cells enriched from blood (not recorded which). The receptors were gathered from a woman between 50 and 59 years old who had recovered from COVID-19. Each CDR3 is given with its conserved first and last residue. Fields, in order: V gene, D gene, clone size, J gene, CDR3 protein, CDR3 DNA. The D gene is left open where the match is weak. Clone size is not always given. Where it is, it says once, few, many or a class for expanded clones.

>TRBV7-9|NA|once|TRBJ1-1
CASRPDRLGAATEAFF
TGTGCCAGCAGACCAGACCGGTTGGGGGCGGCCACTGAAGCTTTCTTT
>TRBV29-1|TRBD1|NA|TRBJ2-5
CSVAGTAQETQYF
TGCAGCGTGGCCGGGACAGCTCAAGAGACCCAGTACTTC
>TRBV7-6|TRBD2|NA|TRBJ2-1
CASSLTTSGTLGYNEQFF
TGTGCCAGCAGCTTAACGACTAGCGGGACACTGGGGTACAATGAGCAGTTCTTC
>TRBV7-7|TRBD2|NA|TRBJ2-1
CASSDLAGGGGYNEQFF
TGTGCTAGCAGCGACCTAGCGGGAGGGGGGGGCTACAATGAGCAGTTCTTC
>TRBV19|TRBD1|NA|TRBJ1-6
CASRPLDREDNSPLHF
TGTGCCAGTAGACCTCTCGACAGGGAAGATAATTCACCCCTCCACTTT
>TRBV18|NA|NA|TRBJ2-2
CASSPLPAGMNTGELFF
TGTGCCAGCTCACCCCTTCCTGCAGGGATGAACACCGGGGAGCTGTTTTTT
>TRBV19|NA|NA|TRBJ1-5
CASSWGGFQPQHF
TGTGCCAGTAGTTGGGGGGGCTTTCAGCCCCAGCATTTT
>TRBV11-2|NA|once|TRBJ1-1
CASGTGPGGAFF
TGTGCCAGCGGAACAGGGCCTGGTGGAGCTTTCTTT
>TRBV5-1|TRBD2|NA|TRBJ2-1
CASSSSGSSYNEQFF
TGCGCCAGCAGCTCTAGCGGAAGCTCCTACAATGAGCAGTTCTTC
>TRBV19|NA|few|TRBJ1-2
CASSIGDNPGYTF
TGTGCCAGTAGTATAGGCGATAATCCTGGCTACACCTTC
>TRBV2|NA|NA|TRBJ1-5
CASSNSIYAQHF
TGTGCCAGCAGTAATAGCATCTACGCCCAGCATTTT
>TRBV7-6|TRBD1|NA|TRBJ1-4
CASSPSGGLSEKLFF
TGTGCCAGCAGCCCATCAGGGGGGTTAAGTGAAAAACTGTTTTTT
>TRBV7-9|NA|NA|TRBJ1-2
CASSPGDYGYTF
TGTGCCAGCAGCCCGGGGGACTATGGCTACACCTTC
>TRBV28|NA|NA|TRBJ1-1
CASSPGGGFTEAFF
TGTGCCAGCAGTCCGGGGGGGGGTTTCACTGAAGCTTTCTTT
>TRBV7-3|TRBD1|few|TRBJ2-7
CASSTGQGDEQYF
TGTGCCAGCAGCACAGGACAGGGGGACGAGCAGTACTTC
>TRBV29-1|TRBD1|NA|TRBJ2-1
CSATTGAYNEQFF
TGCAGCGCGACGACAGGGGCCTACAATGAGCAGTTCTTC
>TRBV27|NA|NA|TRBJ1-4
CASSDFGAVNEKLFF
TGTGCCAGCTCCGATTTTGGGGCCGTTAATGAAAAACTGTTTTTT
>TRBV6-5|NA|NA|TRBJ1-1
CASSLWTAGTEAFF
TGTGCCAGCAGCCTCTGGACAGCAGGCACTGAAGCTTTCTTT
>TRBV20-1|NA|NA|TRBJ2-5
CSAQLEETQYF
TGCAGTGCCCAACTAGAGGAGACCCAGTACTTC
>TRBV7-3|NA|NA|TRBJ2-5
CASSLGQKETQYF
TGTGCCAGCAGCTTAGGACAGAAAGAGACCCAGTACTTC
>TRBV7-9|NA|NA|TRBJ2-3
CASSYREGWEGTDTQYF
TGTGCCAGCAGCTACCGCGAGGGTTGGGAAGGCACAGATACGCAGTATTTT
>TRBV12-3/TRBV12-4|NA|NA|TRBJ1-1
CATKNRENTEAFF
TGTGCCACCAAGAACAGAGAGAACACTGAAGCTTTCTTT
>TRBV28|NA|NA|TRBJ1-3
CASKGGAGRNTIYF
TGTGCCAGCAAGGGGGGGGCAGGGAGAAACACCATATATTTT
>TRBV14|NA|NA|TRBJ1-6
CASSQDRGSGPLHF
TGTGCCAGCAGCCAAGATAGGGGCTCAGGACCCCTCCACTTT
>TRBV9|NA|NA|TRBJ1-5
CANLRQRWQPQHF
TGTGCCAACCTTAGACAGAGATGGCAGCCCCAGCATTTT
>TRBV29-1|NA|NA|TRBJ1-1
CSAYSGEAFF
TGCAGCGCGTACAGCGGTGAAGCTTTCTTT
>TRBV4-3|NA|NA|TRBJ1-2
CASSPGYLGSGYTF
TGCGCCAGCAGCCCCGGGTACCTCGGTAGTGGCTACACCTTC
>TRBV5-6|NA|NA|TRBJ2-7
CASSFRDTDFYEQYF
TGTGCCAGCAGCTTTCGGGACACCGACTTCTACGAGCAGTACTTC
>TRBV5-1|TRBD2|NA|TRBJ2-3
CASSFGASGGTDTQYF
TGCGCCAGCAGCTTTGGGGCTAGCGGGGGCACAGATACGCAGTATTTT
>TRBV5-5|NA|NA|TRBJ2-6
CASSFLLSGANVLTF
TGTGCCAGCAGCTTTTTACTCTCTGGGGCCAACGTCCTGACTTTC
>TRBV30|NA|NA|TRBJ1-2
CAWSGSYGYTF
TGTGCCTGGAGTGGCAGCTATGGCTACACCTTC
>TRBV4-1|NA|NA|TRBJ1-6
CASSQLGQRSSPLHF
TGCGCCAGCAGCCAACTCGGACAAAGGTCGTCACCCCTCCACTTT
>TRBV7-9|TRBD1|once|TRBJ1-1
CASSRRQGTNTEAFF
TGTGCCAGCAGCAGGCGACAGGGGACGAACACTGAAGCTTTCTTT